These 14 T cell receptor beta chains originate from one sample sequenced in a study of post-analysis software for immune sequencing data. Points from the study as a whole: The study found TRBV5-6, TRBV5-1 and TRBV20-1 among five TRBV segments more frequent in patients than controls.

Included in the TCR beta cDNA libraries were unique molecular identifiers. TCRdb fed the PCR reads into MiXCR, producing one record per CDR3 protein. The data hold approximately 660,000 distinct CDR3 sequences, with 55% to 60% observed a single time. The antigens for these receptors are not known. The sequenced sample was blood. Receptors originate from a girl aged 2-9 years with multiple sclerosis.

The J gene is TRBJ2-5, the V gene TRBV20-1; no reliable D call. Between the trimmed V and J ends, which lost 5 bases and 4 bases, there was a span of 17 bases. The CDR3 is 14 amino acids. The germline CDR1 and CDR2 sequences are DFQATT and SNEGSKA (reference sequence). The CDR3: CSASLPVEGETQYF. In nucleotides, the CDR3 is TGCAGTGCTTCCCTGCCGGTGGAAGGAGAGACCCAGTACTTC.

This sequence joins TRBV29-1 and TRBJ1-2; D is unresolved. Germline CDR1 and CDR2: SQVTM and ANQGSEA. V was clipped by 4 bases and J by 10 bases, with 10 bases between them. CDR3 length: 10 residues. CDR3 region: CSVGPGDYTF. Written as DNA, the CDR3 is TGCAGCGTTGGCCCAGGAGACTACACCTTC. The full variable domain, its missing parts supplied by reference TRBV29-1 and TRBJ1-2, is SAVISQKPSRDICQRGTSLTIQCQVDSQVTMMFWYRQQPGQSLTLIATANQGSEATYESGFVIDKFPISRPNLTFSTLTVSNMSPEDSSIYLCSVGPGDYTFGSGTRLTVV.

This clonotype occurred a few times. The V gene is TRBV7-8, the J gene TRBJ2-4, with 7 bases that match TRBD2. Germline-derived CDR1 and CDR2 are SGHVS and FQNEAQ. Germline trimming cut 5 bases from V and 0 bases from J; bases unmatched to any gene: 7. CDR3 length: 16 amino acids. In nucleotides, the CDR3 is TGTGCCAGCAGCCCGGGGGGACTCCTAGCCAAAAACATTCAGTACTTC. This gives the protein CASSPGGLLAKNIQYF.

V gene TRBV10-3 combines with J gene TRBJ2-1, with 14 bases that match TRBD2. Germline-derived CDR1 and CDR2 are ENHRY and SYGVKD. J lost 7 bases, V lost 2 bases, and 13 bases had no gene match. The CDR3 runs to 19 residues. The CDR3 is CAISELRGTSGSSRNEQFF. CDR3 coding DNA: TGTGCCATCAGTGAGCTACGCGGGACTAGCGGGAGCAGTAGGAATGAGCAGTTCTTC.

This chain connects TRBV2 to TRBJ2-6; D is unclear. Germline V gene data show CDR1 as SNHLY and CDR2 as FYNNEI. V was clipped by 5 bases and J by 0 bases, with 8 bases between them. The CDR3 length is 15 residues. In DNA, the CDR3 is TGTGCCAGCAGTTGGGCCCACTCTGGGGCCAACGTCCTGACTTTC. Translated: CASSWAHSGANVLTF.

This sequence joins TRBV12-3 or TRBV12-4 and TRBJ2-5; tentatively, D is TRBD1 or TRBD2 (6 bases each). The CDR3 spans 14 residues. With 5 bases removed from V and 4 bases from J, the gap between germline ends came to 14 bases. The CDR3 protein is CASSVGGRAETQYF. The CDR3 DNA reads TGTGCCAGCAGTGTGGGGGGCAGGGCAGAGACCCAGTACTTC.

The genes are TRBV5-1 and TRBJ1-2; D gene ambiguous. Germline V lookup: CDR1 SGHRS, CDR2 YFSETQ. Trimming pared 0 bases from V and 4 bases from J, leaving 7 bases between. The CDR3 loop spans 13 amino acids. The CDR3 DNA reads as TGCGCCAGCAGCTTGGCGGTCTCCTATGGCTACACCTTC. It specifies CASSLAVSYGYTF.

The rearrangement uses TRBV15 and TRBJ2-5; D possibly matches TRBD1 or TRBD2 (5 bases each). The better agreement between TRBJ2-7 and the DNA end casts doubt on the J call. The CDR3 contains 16 residues. Germline CDR1 and CDR2: LNHNV and YYDKDF (reference sequence). In nucleotides, the CDR3 is TGTGCCACCAGCAGAGATGCGTCGGGGCTATCCTACGAGCAGTACTTC. Residues: CATSRDASGLSYEQYF.

The rearrangement joins TRBV9 to TRBJ2-1; the D gene is possibly TRBD2 (5 bases). The CDR3 length is 16 residues. Trimming took off 0 bases at V and 0 bases at J, with 10 bases between the two ends. CDR1 is SGDLS and CDR2 is YYNGEE in the germline V gene. This CDR3 is CASSVGHTSSYNEQFF. DNA of the CDR3: TGTGCCAGCAGCGTAGGACACACTAGCTCCTACAATGAGCAGTTCTTC.

This chain joins TRBV4-1 and TRBJ2-3; 12 nucleotides match TRBD2. This CDR3 is 21 amino acids long. Unmatched junction bases numbered 16, after V lost 3 bases and J lost 0 bases. Per germline, CDR1 MGHRA and CDR2 YSYEKL. This CDR3 reads CASSQTSERTSGGTSTDTQYF. The CDR3 coding sequence is TGCGCCAGCAGCCAGACCTCGGAGCGAACTAGCGGGGGGACAAGCACAGATACGCAGTATTTT.

The rearrangement uses TRBV20-1 and TRBJ2-4, with D perhaps TRBD1 or TRBD2 (5 bases each). The J call may not be correct, given that the DNA end is closer to TRBJ2-5. This CDR3 comprises 13 residues. Germline CDR1 and CDR2: DFQATT and SNEGSKA (reference sequence). The CDR3 nucleotides are TGCAGTGCTAGACAGGGACGGTCAGAGACCCAGTACTTC. As protein: CSARQGRSETQYF.

The chain employs TRBV6-1 and TRBJ1-5; no reliable D call. V dropped 5 bases and J dropped 4 bases, with 15 bases sitting between them. CDR3 length: 15 residues. CDR1 and CDR2 (germline): MNHNS, SASEGT. The CDR3 nucleotides are TGTGCCAGCAGTTGGGTTATGGAACTTAATCAGCCCCAGCATTTT. It encodes CASSWVMELNQPQHF.

This clonotype was seen only a few times. The chain recombines TRBV5-1 with TRBJ2-1; TRBD2 aligns across 12 bases. There are 15 residues in the CDR3. V lost 0 bases to trimming and J lost 10 bases; unmatched junction nucleotides: 5. CDR1 and CDR2 from the germline V gene are SGHRS and YFSETQ. CDR3 nucleotide sequence: TGCGCCAGCAGCTTGGGACTAGCGGGAGAGGTAGAGCAGTTCTTC. Protein product: CASSLGLAGEVEQFF.

The rearrangement links TRBV3-1 to TRBJ2-3; TRBD2 agrees at 12 bases. CDR1 and CDR2 (germline): LGHDT, YNNKEL (reference sequence). There are 16 residues in the CDR3. The ends lost 0 bases at V and 5 bases at J; junction bases unmatched: 3. The CDR3 spells CASSQDPGLAGDTQYF. DNA for the CDR3: TGTGCCAGCAGCCAAGATCCGGGACTAGCGGGAGATACGCAGTATTTT.